This section outlines one T cell receptor beta chain sequence together with its context. Its target is unknown. This sample was included in a study of T cell repertoires in cytomegalovirus infection. The germline V gene has CDR1 SNHLY and CDR2 FYNNEI. The CDR3 contains 15 residues. V was clipped by 4 bases and J by 5 bases; unmatched bases: 9. Study-level results: HLA-C-restricted, CMV-specific TCR beta clonotypes were dominant ex vivo.

MiXCR, run by TCRdb on the reads, gives a single entry per CDR3 protein. The sample includes approximately 100,000 distinct CDR3 sequences, under 55% of them seen just once. The chain uses TRBV2 and TRBJ2-5, with 8 bases matching TRBD1. The sample was CD8+ T cells from cultured PBMCs, taken from culture after CMV antigen stimulation. The source of this sequence is a human donor in good health (CMV status not recorded). Some clones in this sample may be carry-over from other donors' samples. The CDR3 reads CASSGIAGGGETQYF. The CDR3 DNA sequence: TGTGCCAGCAGTGGGATAGCAGGGGGCGGTGAGACCCAGTACTTC.